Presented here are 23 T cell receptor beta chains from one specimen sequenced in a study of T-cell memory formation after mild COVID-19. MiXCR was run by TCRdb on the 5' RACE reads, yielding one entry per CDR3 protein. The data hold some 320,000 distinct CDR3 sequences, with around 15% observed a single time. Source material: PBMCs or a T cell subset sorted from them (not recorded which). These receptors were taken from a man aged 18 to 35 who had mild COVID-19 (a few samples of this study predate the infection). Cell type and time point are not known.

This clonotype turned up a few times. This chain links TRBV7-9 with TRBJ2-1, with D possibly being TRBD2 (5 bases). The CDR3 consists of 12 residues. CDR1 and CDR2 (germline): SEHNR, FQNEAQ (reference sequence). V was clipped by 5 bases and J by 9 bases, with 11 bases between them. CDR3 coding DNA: TGTGCCAGCAGCGACCGGGGTAGTGAGCAGTTCTTC. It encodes CASSDRGSEQFF.

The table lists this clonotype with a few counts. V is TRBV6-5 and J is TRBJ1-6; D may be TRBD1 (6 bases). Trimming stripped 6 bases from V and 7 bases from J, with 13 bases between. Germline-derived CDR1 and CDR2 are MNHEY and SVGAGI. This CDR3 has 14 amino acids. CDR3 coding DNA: TGTGCCAGCAGGAAATGGACAGAGAATTCACCCCTCCACTTT. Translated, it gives CASRKWTENSPLHF.

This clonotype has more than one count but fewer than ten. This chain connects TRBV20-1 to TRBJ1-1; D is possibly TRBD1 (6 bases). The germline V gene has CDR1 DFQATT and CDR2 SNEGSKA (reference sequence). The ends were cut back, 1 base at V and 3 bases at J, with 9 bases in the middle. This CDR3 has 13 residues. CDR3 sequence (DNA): TGCAGTGCTAGAGCTGGGGGCCACACTGAAGCTTTCTTT. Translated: CSARAGGHTEAFF.

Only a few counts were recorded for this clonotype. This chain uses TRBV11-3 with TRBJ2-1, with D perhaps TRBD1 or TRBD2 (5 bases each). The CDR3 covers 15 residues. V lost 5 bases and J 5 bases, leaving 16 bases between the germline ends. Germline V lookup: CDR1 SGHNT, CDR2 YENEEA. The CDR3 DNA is TGTGCCAGCAGCGCAGGCCCGGGGCGGGACAATGAGCAGTTCTTC. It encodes CASSAGPGRDNEQFF.

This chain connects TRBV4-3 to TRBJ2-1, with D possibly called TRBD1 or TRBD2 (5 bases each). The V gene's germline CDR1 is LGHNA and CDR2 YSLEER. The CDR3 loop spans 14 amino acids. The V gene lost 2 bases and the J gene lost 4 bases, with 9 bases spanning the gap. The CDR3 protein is CASSQPGRYNEQFF. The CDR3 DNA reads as TGCGCCAGCAGCCAACCGGGACGATACAATGAGCAGTTCTTC.

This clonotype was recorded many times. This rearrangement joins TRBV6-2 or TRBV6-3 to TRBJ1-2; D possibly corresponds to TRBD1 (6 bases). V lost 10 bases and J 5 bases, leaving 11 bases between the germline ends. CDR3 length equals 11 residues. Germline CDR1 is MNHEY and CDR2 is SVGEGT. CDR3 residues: CATQGNYGYTF. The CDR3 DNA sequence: TGTGCCACCCAGGGGAATTATGGCTACACCTTC.

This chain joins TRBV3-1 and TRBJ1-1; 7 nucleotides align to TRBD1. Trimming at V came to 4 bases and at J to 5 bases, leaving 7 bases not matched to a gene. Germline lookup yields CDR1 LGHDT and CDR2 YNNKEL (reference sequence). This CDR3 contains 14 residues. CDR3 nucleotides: TGTGCCAGCAGCCGAGACAGGGTGAGGACTGAAGCTTTCTTT. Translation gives CASSRDRVRTEAFF.

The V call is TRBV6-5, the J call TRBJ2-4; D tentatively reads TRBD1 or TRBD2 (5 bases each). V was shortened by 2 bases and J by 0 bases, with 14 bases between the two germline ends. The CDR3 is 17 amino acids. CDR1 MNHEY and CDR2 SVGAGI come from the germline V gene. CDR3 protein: CASSYADTRGAKNIQYF. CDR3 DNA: TGTGCCAGCAGTTACGCGGACACCCGGGGAGCCAAAAACATTCAGTACTTC.

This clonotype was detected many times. The CDR3 loop is CASSVDQSQTQYF. The CDR3 DNA reads TGTGCCAGCAGTGTAGACCAGTCCCAGACGCAGTATTTT. The chain carries TRBV12-3 or TRBV12-4 and TRBJ2-3; D remains ambiguous. The V gene lost 5 bases and the J gene lost 9 bases, with 15 bases spanning the gap. The CDR3 has 13 amino acids.

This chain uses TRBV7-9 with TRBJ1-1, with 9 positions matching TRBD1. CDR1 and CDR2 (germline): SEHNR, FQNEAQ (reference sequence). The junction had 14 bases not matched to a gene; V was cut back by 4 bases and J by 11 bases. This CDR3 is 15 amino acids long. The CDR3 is CASSYPGQGVTWAFF. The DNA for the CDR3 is TGTGCCAGCAGCTATCCGGGACAGGGTGTGACGTGGGCTTTCTTT.

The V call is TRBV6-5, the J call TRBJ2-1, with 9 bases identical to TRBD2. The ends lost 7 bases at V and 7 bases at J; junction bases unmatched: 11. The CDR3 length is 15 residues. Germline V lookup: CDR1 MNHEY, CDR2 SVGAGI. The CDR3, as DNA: TGTGCCAGCAAGGTGACGGCGGGGGGGCGAAATGAGCAGTTCTTC. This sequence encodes CASKVTAGGRNEQFF.

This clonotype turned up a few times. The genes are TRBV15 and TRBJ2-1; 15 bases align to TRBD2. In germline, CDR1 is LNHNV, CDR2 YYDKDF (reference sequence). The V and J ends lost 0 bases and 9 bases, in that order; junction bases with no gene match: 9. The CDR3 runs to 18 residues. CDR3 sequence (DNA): TGTGCCACCAGCAGAGATCCTCCGGGACTAGCGGGGGGAGCTGAGCAGTTCTTC. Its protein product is CATSRDPPGLAGGAEQFF.

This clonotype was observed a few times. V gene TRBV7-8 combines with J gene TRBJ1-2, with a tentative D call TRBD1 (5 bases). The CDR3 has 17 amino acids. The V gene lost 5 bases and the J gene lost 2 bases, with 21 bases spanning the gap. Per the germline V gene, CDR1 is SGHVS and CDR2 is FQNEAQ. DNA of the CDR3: TGTGCCAGCAGCCTTCTTGGGGGAGGGCTAAGCAACTATGGCTACACCTTC. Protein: CASSLLGGGLSNYGYTF.

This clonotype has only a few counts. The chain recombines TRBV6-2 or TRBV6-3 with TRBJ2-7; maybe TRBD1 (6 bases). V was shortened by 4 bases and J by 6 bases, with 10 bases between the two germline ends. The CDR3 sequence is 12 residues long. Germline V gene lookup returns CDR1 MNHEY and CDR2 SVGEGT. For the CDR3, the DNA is TGTGCCAGCAGTTCGGACAGCCGCGAGCAGTACTTC. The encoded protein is CASSSDSREQYF.

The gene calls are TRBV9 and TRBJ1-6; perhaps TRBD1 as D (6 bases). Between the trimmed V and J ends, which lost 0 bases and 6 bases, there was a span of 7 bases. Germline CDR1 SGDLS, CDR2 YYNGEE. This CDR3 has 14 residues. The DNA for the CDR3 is TGTGCCAGCAGCGTAGCGGACAGTAATTCACCCCTCCACTTT. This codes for CASSVADSNSPLHF.

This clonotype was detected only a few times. The CDR3 nucleotides read TGCGCCAGCAGCCAACCTAACACAGATACGCAGTATTTT. This gives the protein CASSQPNTDTQYF. J is TRBJ2-3 and V is TRBV4-3; D gene ambiguous. The V gene's germline CDR1 is LGHNA and CDR2 YSLEER. V was cut by 2 bases and J by 2 bases, with 5 bases left in between. This CDR3 spans 13 amino acids.

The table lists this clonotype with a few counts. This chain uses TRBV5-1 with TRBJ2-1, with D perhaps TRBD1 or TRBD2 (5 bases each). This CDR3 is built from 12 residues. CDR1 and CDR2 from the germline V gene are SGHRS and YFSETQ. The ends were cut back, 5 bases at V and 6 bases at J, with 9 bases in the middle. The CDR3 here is CASRQEVNEQFF. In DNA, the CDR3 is TGCGCCAGCAGACAGGAGGTCAATGAGCAGTTCTTC.

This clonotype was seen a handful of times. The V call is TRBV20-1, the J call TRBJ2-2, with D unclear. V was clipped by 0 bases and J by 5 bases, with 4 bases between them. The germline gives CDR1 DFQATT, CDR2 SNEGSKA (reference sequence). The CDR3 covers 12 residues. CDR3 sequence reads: CSARDWTGELFF. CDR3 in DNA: TGCAGTGCTAGAGATTGGACCGGGGAGCTGTTTTTT.

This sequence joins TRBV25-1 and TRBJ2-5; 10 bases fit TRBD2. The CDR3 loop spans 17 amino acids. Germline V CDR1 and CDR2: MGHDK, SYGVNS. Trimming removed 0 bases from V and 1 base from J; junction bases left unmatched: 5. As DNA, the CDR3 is TGTGCCAGCAGTGAATATGGGTTAGCGGGGGGCCAAGAGACCCAGTACTTC. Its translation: CASSEYGLAGGQETQYF. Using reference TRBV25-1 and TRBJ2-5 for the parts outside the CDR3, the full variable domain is EADIYQTPRYLVIGTGKKITLECSQTMGHDKMYWYQQDPGMELHLIHYSYGVNSTEKGDLSSESTVSRIRTEHFPLTLESARPSHTSQYLCASSEYGLAGGQETQYFGPGTRLLVL.

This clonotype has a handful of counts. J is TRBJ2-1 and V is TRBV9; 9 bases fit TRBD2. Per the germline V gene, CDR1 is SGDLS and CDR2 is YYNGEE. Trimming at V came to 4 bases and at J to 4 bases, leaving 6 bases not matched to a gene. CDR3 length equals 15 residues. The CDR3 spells CASSPGLAKYNEQFF. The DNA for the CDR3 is TGTGCCAGCAGCCCTGGACTAGCGAAATACAATGAGCAGTTCTTC.

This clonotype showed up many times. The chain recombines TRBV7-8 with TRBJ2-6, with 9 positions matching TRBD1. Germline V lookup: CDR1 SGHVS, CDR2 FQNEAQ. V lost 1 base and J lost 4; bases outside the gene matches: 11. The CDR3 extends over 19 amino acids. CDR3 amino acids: CASSLETGGIWLGANVLTF. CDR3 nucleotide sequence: TGTGCCAGCAGCTTAGAGACAGGGGGAATTTGGCTAGGGGCCAACGTCCTGACTTTC.

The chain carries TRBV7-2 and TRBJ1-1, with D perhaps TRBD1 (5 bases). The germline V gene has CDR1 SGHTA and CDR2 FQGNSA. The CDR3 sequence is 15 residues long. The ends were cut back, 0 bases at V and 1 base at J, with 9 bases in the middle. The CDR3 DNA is TGTGCCAGCAGCTTAGCGCCGGGGGGGAACACTGAAGCTTTCTTT. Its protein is CASSLAPGGNTEAFF.

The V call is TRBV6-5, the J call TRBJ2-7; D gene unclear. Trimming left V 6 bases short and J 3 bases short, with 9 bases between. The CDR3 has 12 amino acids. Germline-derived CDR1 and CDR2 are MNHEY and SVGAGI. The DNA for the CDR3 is TGTGCCAGCAGCAAGTCGAGCTACGAGCAGTACGTC. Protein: CASSKSSYEQYV.